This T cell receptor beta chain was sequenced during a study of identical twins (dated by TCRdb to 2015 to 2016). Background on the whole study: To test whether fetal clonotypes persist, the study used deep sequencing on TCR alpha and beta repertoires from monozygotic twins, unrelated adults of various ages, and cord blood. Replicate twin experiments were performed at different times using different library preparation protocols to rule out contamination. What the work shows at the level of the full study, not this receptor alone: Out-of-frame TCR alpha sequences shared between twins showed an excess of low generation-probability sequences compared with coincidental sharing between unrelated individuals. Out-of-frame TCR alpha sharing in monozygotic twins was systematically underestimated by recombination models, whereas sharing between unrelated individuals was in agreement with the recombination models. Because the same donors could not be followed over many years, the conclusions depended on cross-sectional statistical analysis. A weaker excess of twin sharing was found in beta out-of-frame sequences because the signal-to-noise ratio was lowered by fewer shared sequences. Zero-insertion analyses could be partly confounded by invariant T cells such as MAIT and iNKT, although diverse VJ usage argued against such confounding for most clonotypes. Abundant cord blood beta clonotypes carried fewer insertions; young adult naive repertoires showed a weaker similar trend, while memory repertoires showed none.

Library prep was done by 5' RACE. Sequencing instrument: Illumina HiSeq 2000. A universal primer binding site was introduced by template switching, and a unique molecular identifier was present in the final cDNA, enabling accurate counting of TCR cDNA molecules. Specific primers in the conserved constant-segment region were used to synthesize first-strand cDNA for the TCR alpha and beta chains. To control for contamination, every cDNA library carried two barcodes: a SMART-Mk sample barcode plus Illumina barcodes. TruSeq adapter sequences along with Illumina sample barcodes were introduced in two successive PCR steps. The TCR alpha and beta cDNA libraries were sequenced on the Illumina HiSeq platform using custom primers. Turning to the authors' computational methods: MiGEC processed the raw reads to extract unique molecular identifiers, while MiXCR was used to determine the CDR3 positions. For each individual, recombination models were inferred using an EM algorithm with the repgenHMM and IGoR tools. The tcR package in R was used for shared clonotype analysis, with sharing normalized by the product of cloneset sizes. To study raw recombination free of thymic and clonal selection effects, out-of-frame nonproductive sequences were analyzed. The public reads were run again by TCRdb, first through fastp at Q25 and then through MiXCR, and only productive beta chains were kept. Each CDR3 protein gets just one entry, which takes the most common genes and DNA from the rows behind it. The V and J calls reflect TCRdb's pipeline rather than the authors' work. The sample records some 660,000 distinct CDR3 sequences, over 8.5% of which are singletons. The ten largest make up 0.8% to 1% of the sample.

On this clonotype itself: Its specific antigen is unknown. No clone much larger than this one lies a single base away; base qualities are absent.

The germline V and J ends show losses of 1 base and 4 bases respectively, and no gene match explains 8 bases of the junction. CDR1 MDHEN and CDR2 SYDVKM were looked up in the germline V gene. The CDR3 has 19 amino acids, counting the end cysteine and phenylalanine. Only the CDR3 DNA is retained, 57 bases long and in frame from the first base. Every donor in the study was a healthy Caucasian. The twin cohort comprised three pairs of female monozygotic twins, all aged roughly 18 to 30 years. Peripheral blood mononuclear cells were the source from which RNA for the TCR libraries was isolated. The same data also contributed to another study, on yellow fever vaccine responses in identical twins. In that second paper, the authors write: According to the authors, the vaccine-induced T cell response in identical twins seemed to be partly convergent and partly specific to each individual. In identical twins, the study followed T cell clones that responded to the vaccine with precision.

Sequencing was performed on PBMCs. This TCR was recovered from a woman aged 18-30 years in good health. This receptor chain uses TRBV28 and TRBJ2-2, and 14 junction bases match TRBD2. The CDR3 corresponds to CASSLYPLTSGRGTGELFF. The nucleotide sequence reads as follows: TGTGCCAGCAGTTTATACCCCCTGACTAGCGGGAGGGGCACCGGGGAGCTGTTTTTT. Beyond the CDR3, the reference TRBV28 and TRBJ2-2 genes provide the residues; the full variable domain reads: DVKVTQSSRYLVKRTGEKVFLECVQDMDHENMFWYRQDPGLGLRLIYFSYDVKMKEKGDIPEGYSVSREKKERFSLILESASTNQTSMYLCASSLYPLTSGRGTGELFFGEGSRLTVL.